This TCR beta chain was sequenced for a study of vaccination and CD4 T cells after COVID-19. Looking at the study overall: Two-dose vaccination with either BNT162b2 or mRNA-1273 was given to participants.

CDR3 length: 12 residues. With 5 bases removed from V and 2 bases from J, the gap between germline ends came to 9 bases. CDR1 is DFQATT, CDR2 SNEGSKA, per germline (reference sequence). This clonotype occurred a few times. Its target is not known. Regarding treatment: approximately 10-day PBMC culture with coronavirus spike peptide pools or control peptides (ViraFEST assay). Fresh medium (containing IL-2) replaced half the medium on days 3 and 7. Negative selection purified CD4+ T cells after approximately nine days of culture. An Oncomine TCR Beta short-read assay was used to sequence the DNA from cultured CD4+ T cells. From the PCR reads, TCRdb called clonotypes with MiXCR, one entry per CDR3 protein. This sample has over 12,000 distinct CDR3 sequences, with approximately 45% found just once.

Material: cultured CD4+ T cells from blood. The clonotype was recovered from a human donor with COVID-19. This chain joins TRBV20-1 and TRBJ1-1; D is ambiguous. The CDR3 bases are TGCAGTGCTTTTACAGATAACACTGAAGCTTTCTTT. As protein: CSAFTDNTEAFF.